Below are 3 T cell receptor beta chains sequenced from a single sample in a study of cytomegalovirus exposure and HLA in healthy donors. The PCR employed 60 Vbeta primers together with 13 Jbeta primers. Data came from immunoSEQ multiplex PCR; TCRdb stores just in-frame clones and leaves some out. The sample consists of 90,000 to 150,000 clones, around three quarters of them appearing once. The sequenced sample consisted of PBMCs. Receptor source: a female donor in good health and CMV-seronegative.

The J gene is TRBJ2-4, the V gene TRBV21-1; TRBD2 is the table's D call and was not checked against the DNA. TRBV21-1 is given as a pseudogene. The CDR3 sequence is 17 residues long. As DNA, the CDR3 is TGTGCCGGCCGGTTGGGACTAGCGGGGGGGCTCCAAAACATTCAGTACTTC. This gives the protein CAGRLGLAGGLQNIQYF.

The J gene is TRBJ2-5, the V gene TRBV6-1; 7 bases match TRBD2. CDR3 size: 14 residues. The V segment lost 5 bases and the J segment 5 bases; nucleotides outside the gene matches: 8. Looked up from germline, CDR1 is MNHNS and CDR2 is SASEGT. CDR3 sequence reads: CASSYAGVVETQYF. The CDR3, as DNA: TGTGCCAGCAGTTATGCGGGGGTAGTGGAGACCCAGTACTTC.

On this clone itself: This may come from a read error, since a much larger clone is one base off. Other DNA variants within this sample encode the same CDR3. V usage is TRBV4-1 and J usage is TRBJ1-2, with D possibly TRBD1 on 5 matching bases. Germline V gene sequence: CDR1 MGHRA, CDR2 YSYEKL. The CDR3 sequence is 16 residues long. V shed 2 bases and J shed 4 bases, with 17 bases lying between them. CDR3 protein: CASSQTQSTDFYGYTF. The CDR3 coding sequence is TGCGCCAGCAGCCAAACACAGTCGACAGACTTCTATGGCTACACCTTC.